The present TCR beta chain was sequenced within a study of regulatory T cells in long-lasting Graves disease. Points from the study as a whole: TRBV28 was favored in persistent disease, as were TRBJ1-2 and TRBJ2-5. Less diverse TCR repertoires were seen in persistent Graves' patients than in newly diagnosed ones.

V lost 5 bases, J lost 7 bases, and 7 bases stayed unmatched. CDR3 length: 13 amino acids. Germline V gene sequence: CDR1 SNHLY, CDR2 FYNNEI. The sample's time point: persistent/refractory GD, antithyroid drugs over 5 years with positive TRAb. Making the TCR library involved RNA that had been extracted from PBMCs. Graves' disease diagnosis relied on American Thyroid Association guidelines. A peripheral blood sample, about 9.4 milliliters in volume, was drawn into EDTA tubes. CDR3 regions were amplified by Arm-PCR using iRepertoire HTBI primers to build TCR beta libraries. Each CDR3 protein is one row after TCRdb ran MiXCR on the multiplex PCR reads. The table shows 500,000 to 700,000 distinct CDR3 sequences, with roughly 30% occurring only once. This clonotype was seen only once. Its antigen is currently unknown.

V is TRBV2 and J is TRBJ1-1, with 7 bases that match TRBD1. The clonotype originates from a female donor with Graves disease. The sequences come from peripheral blood mononuclear cells (PBMCs), collected when the disease was refractory, from a patient treated with antithyroid drugs. As DNA, the CDR3 is TGTGCCAGCAGTACCCGACAGGGAGGTGAAGCTTTCTTT. It yields the protein CASSTRQGGEAFF.